These 11 T cell receptor beta chains originate from one sample sequenced in a study of blood T cell repertoires in COVID-19. Some clones are missing from TCRdb's copy, which holds only in-frame ones; the method was immunoSEQ multiplex PCR. The sample lists 300,000 or so clones, about nine tenths occurring once. Sequencing was carried out using peripheral blood. These receptors all stem from a woman aged 40 to 50 who had recovered from COVID-19.

This chain uses TRBV3-1 (or the pseudogene TRBV3-2) with TRBJ1-1; 7 bases match TRBD1. The CDR3 has 15 amino acids. The germline CDR1 and CDR2 sequences are LGHDT and YNNKEL (reference sequence). Trimming cost V 6 bases and J 4 bases; bases outside gene matches: 11. CDR3 protein: CASSRDSHGGTEAFF. CDR3 DNA: TGTGCCAGCAGTCGGGACAGCCATGGTGGCACTGAAGCTTTCTTT.

The chain is built from TRBV5-1 and TRBJ2-4; TRBD2 matches 10 bases. The length of the CDR3 is 14 residues. Per the germline V gene, CDR1 is SGHRS and CDR2 is YFSETQ. The V and J ends lost 0 bases and 9 bases, in that order; junction bases with no gene match: 3. The CDR3 coding sequence is TGCGCCAGCAGCTTGGAGGGACTAGCGAGCATTCAGTACTTC. Its translation is CASSLEGLASIQYF.

The genes are TRBV14 and TRBJ2-7; 11 bases fit TRBD1. CDR3 length: 15 residues. Germline values: CDR1 SGHDN, CDR2 FVKESK. Trimming cost V 4 bases and J 3 bases; bases outside gene matches: 5. CDR3 bases: TGTGCCAGCAGCCTCGGGACAGGGGGATACTACGAGCAGTACTTC. This encodes CASSLGTGGYYEQYF.

This sequence joins TRBV5-1 and TRBJ2-5; 8 nucleotides match TRBD2. The CDR3 runs to 15 residues. Germline-derived CDR1 and CDR2 are SGHRS and YFSETQ. Trimming cost V 4 bases and J 3 bases; bases outside gene matches: 8. CDR3 bases: TGCGCCAGCAGCGTCTCCGGGACTAGGGAAGAGACCCAGTACTTC. Its translation is CASSVSGTREETQYF.

The V gene is TRBV7-6, the J gene TRBJ1-1; D unresolved. The CDR3 loop spans 14 amino acids. Germline V gene lookup returns CDR1 SGHVS and CDR2 FNYEAQ. The germline V and J ends were trimmed by 3 bases and 5 bases, with 13 bases remaining between them. CDR3 residues: CASSLGGLGTEAFF. DNA of the CDR3: TGTGCCAGCAGCTTGGGAGGGCTGGGGACTGAAGCTTTCTTT.

The chain uses TRBV7-9 and TRBJ2-7, with D tentatively TRBD2 (7 bases). CDR1 and CDR2 (germline): SEHNR, FQNEAQ (reference sequence). Trimming cost V 5 bases and J 7 bases, with 18 bases left between them. The CDR3 length is 14 residues. CDR3: CASSPSGGAREQYF. Written as DNA, the CDR3 is TGTGCCAGCAGCCCTAGTGGGGGGGCGCGGGAGCAGTACTTC.

J is TRBJ1-1 and V is TRBV5-4, with D perhaps matching TRBD1 (5 bases). The CDR3 is 13 amino acids. Germline-derived CDR1 and CDR2 are SGHNT and YYREEE (reference sequence). V shed 4 bases and J shed 1 base, with 8 bases lying between them. CDR3 in amino acids: CASSDRQNTEAFF. For the CDR3, the DNA is TGTGCCAGCAGCGACAGACAGAACACTGAAGCTTTCTTT.

The count of this clone is one. J is TRBJ1-2 and V is TRBV15; 11 bases are a match to TRBD1. Per germline, CDR1 LNHNV and CDR2 YYDKDF (reference sequence). This CDR3 comprises 13 residues. V was clipped by 4 bases and J by 10 bases; unmatched bases: 5. The CDR3 nucleotides are TGTGCCACCAGCATCGGACAGGGGGCAGTCTACACCTTC. Translating it yields CATSIGQGAVYTF.

This chain connects TRBV7-2 to TRBJ1-3, with D possibly matching TRBD1 (5 bases). The CDR3 extends over 15 amino acids. Looked up from germline, CDR1 is SGHTA and CDR2 is FQGNSA. Trimming stripped 5 bases from V and 4 bases from J, with 15 bases between. The CDR3 spells CASSPQGLGGNTIYF. CDR3 nucleotides: TGTGCCAGCAGCCCCCAGGGCTTGGGAGGAAACACCATATATTTT.

The chain recombines TRBV11-3 with TRBJ2-5; D is undetermined. The germline V and J ends were trimmed by 6 bases and 1 base, with 3 bases remaining between them. CDR1 is SGHNT and CDR2 is YENEEA in the germline V gene. CDR3 length: 11 residues. CDR3 region: CASRAQETQYF. The DNA of the CDR3 is TGTGCCAGCAGAGCCCAAGAGACCCAGTACTTC.

This clone came up once. J is TRBJ2-5 and V is TRBV6-6; D perhaps matches TRBD1 (6 bases). Germline CDR1 reads MNHNY; CDR2 reads SVGAGI (reference sequence). Trimming removed 0 bases at V and 5 bases at J, with 10 bases between. The CDR3 sequence is 14 residues long. This chain's CDR3 is CASSYSSRGETQYF. The CDR3 DNA reads as TGTGCCAGCAGTTACTCGAGTAGGGGGGAGACCCAGTACTTC.